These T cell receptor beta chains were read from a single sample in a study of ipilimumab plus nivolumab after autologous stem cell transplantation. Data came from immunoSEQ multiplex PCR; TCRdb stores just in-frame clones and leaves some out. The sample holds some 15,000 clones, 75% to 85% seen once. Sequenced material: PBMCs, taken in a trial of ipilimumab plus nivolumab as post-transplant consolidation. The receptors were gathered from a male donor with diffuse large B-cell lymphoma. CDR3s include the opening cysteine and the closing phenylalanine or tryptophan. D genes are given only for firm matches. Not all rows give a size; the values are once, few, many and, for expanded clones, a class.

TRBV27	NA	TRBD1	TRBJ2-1	CASSTYRGDEQFF	TGTGCCAGCAGTACTTACAGGGGCGATGAGCAGTTCTTC
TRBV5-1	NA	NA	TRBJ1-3	CASSLEGVGNTIYF	TGCGCCAGCAGCTTGGAAGGTGTTGGAAACACCATATATTTT
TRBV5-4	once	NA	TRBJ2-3	CASSSGRRTDTQYF	TGTGCCAGCAGCTCTGGACGTCGCACAGATACGCAGTATTTT
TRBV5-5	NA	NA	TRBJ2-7	CASSPEGVLVGEQYF	TGTGCCAGCAGCCCGGAAGGGGTTTTAGTGGGGGAGCAGTACTTC
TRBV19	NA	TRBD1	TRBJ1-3	CASSGQGTGNTIYF	TGTGCCAGTAGTGGACAGGGGACTGGAAACACCATATATTTT
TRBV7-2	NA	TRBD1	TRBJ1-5	CASSLVDRGNQPQHF	TGTGCCAGCAGCTTGGTCGACAGGGGCAATCAGCCCCAGCATTTT
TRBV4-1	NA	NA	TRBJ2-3	CASSQDGLGGSTDTQYF	TGCGCCAGCAGCCAAGATGGACTCGGCGGAAGCACAGATACGCAGTATTTT
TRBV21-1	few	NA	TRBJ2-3	CASRWRLRGDTQYF	TGTGCCAGCAGATGGAGGTTGAGGGGGGATACGCAGTATTTT
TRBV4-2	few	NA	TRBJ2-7	CASSQAGNQVGYEQYF	TGTGCCAGCAGCCAAGCCGGGAACCAAGTTGGCTACGAGCAGTACTTC
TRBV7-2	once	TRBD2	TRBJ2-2	CASSLQTSGRITGELFF	TGTGCCAGCAGCCTTCAAACTAGCGGAAGAATCACCGGGGAGCTGTTTTTT
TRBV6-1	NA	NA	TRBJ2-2	CASSEVPGTGELFF	TGTGCCAGCAGTGAAGTCCCAGGCACCGGGGAGCTGTTTTTT
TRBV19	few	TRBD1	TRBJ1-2	CASSNPGQLNGYTF	TGTGCCAGTAGCAATCCGGGACAGTTAAATGGCTACACCTTC
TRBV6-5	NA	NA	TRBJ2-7	CASSYRTGEQYF	TGTGCCAGCAGTTACCGGACGGGCGAGCAGTACTTC
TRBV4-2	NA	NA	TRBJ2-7	CASSQDPRYEQYF	TGTGCCAGCAGCCAAGATCCCCGCTACGAGCAGTACTTC
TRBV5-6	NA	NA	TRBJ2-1	CARGHPVHEQFF	TGTGCCAGGGGACATCCTGTACATGAGCAGTTCTTC
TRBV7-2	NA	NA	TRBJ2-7	CASSFRRGKIDEQYF	TGTGCCAGCAGCTTTAGGCGGGGTAAAATTGACGAGCAGTACTTC
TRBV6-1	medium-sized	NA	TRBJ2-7	CASASGHSYEQYF	TGTGCCAGCGCCTCAGGACACTCCTACGAGCAGTACTTC
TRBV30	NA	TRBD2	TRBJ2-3	CAWAGAGDSQYF	TGTGCCTGGGCCGGCGCGGGGGACTCGCAGTATTTT
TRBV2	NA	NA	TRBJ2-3	CASSLNEADTQYF	TGTGCCAGCAGCTTGAATGAAGCAGATACGCAGTATTTT
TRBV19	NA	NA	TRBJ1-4	CASSIALGKLFF	TGTGCCAGTAGTATAGCGCTGGGAAAACTGTTTTTT
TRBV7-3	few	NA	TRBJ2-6	CASSRGANVLTF	TGTGCCAGCAGCAGAGGGGCCAACGTCCTGACTTTC
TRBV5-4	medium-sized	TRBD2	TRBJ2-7	CASGIAGGMQEQYF	TGTGCCAGCGGGATAGCGGGGGGGATGCAAGAGCAGTACTTC
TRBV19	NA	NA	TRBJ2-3	CASSMDAHTDTQYF	TGTGCCAGTAGTATGGACGCCCACACAGATACGCAGTATTTT
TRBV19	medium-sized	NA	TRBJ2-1	CASRSRASSYNEQFF	TGTGCCAGTAGAAGCCGGGCTAGTTCCTACAATGAGCAGTTCTTC
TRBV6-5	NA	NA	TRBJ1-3	CASSYRSSGNTIYF	TGTGCCAGCAGTTACAGGTCCTCTGGAAACACCATATATTTT
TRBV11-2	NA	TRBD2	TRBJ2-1	CASRIGLAGDEQFF	TGTGCCAGCAGGATAGGATTAGCGGGAGATGAGCAGTTCTTC
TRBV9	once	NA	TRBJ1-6	CASSRDPNSPLHF	TGTGCCAGCAGCAGGGACCCTAATTCACCCCTCCACTTT
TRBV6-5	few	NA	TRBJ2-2	CATERQGGTGELFF	TGTGCCACCGAACGACAGGGAGGCACCGGGGAGCTGTTTTTT
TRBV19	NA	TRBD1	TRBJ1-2	CASSPTGTGNGYTF	TGTGCCAGTAGTCCCACCGGGACAGGGAATGGCTACACCTTC
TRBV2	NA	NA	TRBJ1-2	CASSEGHNYGYTF	TGTGCCAGCAGCGAAGGACACAACTATGGCTACACCTTC
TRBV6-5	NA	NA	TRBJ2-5	CASRRTEQETQYF	TGTGCCAGCAGACGGACGGAACAAGAGACCCAGTACTTC
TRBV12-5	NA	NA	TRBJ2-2	CASAPGSGDTGELFF	TGTGCTAGTGCCCCGGGAAGCGGAGACACCGGGGAGCTGTTTTTT